This T cell receptor (beta chain) was retrieved from a study of Graves' ophthalmopathy and Graves' hyperthyroidism. Study-level background: Sampling took place at initial diagnosis, with peripheral blood obtained before any treatment.

Germline V gene data show CDR1 as MDHEN and CDR2 as SYDVKM. J was trimmed by 10 bases and V by 6 bases; bases with no gene match: 9. The CDR3 loop spans 14 amino acids. Using RNA transcripts, the TCR beta CDR3 regions were amplified. First-round RT-PCR with HTBI primers preceded a second-round multiplex PCR. TCRdb re-analysed the multiplex PCR reads in MiXCR, keeping a single row per CDR3 protein. The data show approximately 210,000 distinct CDR3 sequences, 29% seen once. This clonotype is a singleton in its sample. The rearrangement links TRBV28 to TRBJ1-6; 7 nucleotides agree with TRBD1. The receptor was isolated from a man between 45 and 60 years old with Graves' ophthalmopathy. The material sequenced was peripheral blood. The CDR3 loop reads CASRRGGLNSPLHF. The DNA of the CDR3 is TGTGCCAGCAGGAGAGGGGGCCTCAACTCACCCCTCCACTTT.